This TCR beta chain was obtained from a study of CXCR3-negative and CXCR3-positive naive CD8 T cells (dated by TCRdb to between 2018 and 2021). Describing the broader study: In total, roughly 140 million TRB reads were obtained, corresponding to roughly 1.5 +/- 0.3 million reads per library. Data from 11 donors, pooled across two independent experiments, went into the diversity and physicochemical repertoire analyses. The TRBV-TRBJ cluster analysis covered naive subsets from several donors and memory cells from 3 donors. General study outcomes and caveats: Within the same donor, TRBV-TRBJ usage looked similar between naive CXCR3-negative and CXCR3-positive cells, but memory cells had distinct patterns. Both naive subsets had comparably high repertoire diversity, while memory CD8+ T cells had much lower repertoire diversity. Because CXCR3 expression was partially decreased after cryopreservation, freshly isolated PBMCs were used for most assays. Because surface CD5, which is linked to self-reactivity in mice, was comparable between the naive subsets, TCR interaction strength was also inferred from the physicochemical properties of TRB CDR3s.

Sequencing took place on a NextSeq 550. The Human TCR Profiling Kit (MiLaboratory) was used to make UMI-labeled 5' RACE TRB cDNA libraries. The full amount of extracted RNA was used for cDNA synthesis, and the full amount of resulting cDNA was used for PCR amplification. Libraries were prepared in parallel with an identical number of PCR cycles. In the source study's methods: About 53,000 +/- 9,400 unique UMI-labeled TRB cDNA molecules per library were extracted with MIGEC and MiXCR, with at least two reads per UMI required. On average, roughly 40,000 +/- 10,000 functional in-frame TRB CDR3 nucleotide clonotypes lacking stop codons were found per library. After downsampling to 5000 UMI-labeled TRB molecules per sample, diversity metrics such as normalized Shannon-Wiener and Chao1 were calculated in VDJtools. VDJtools was used to calculate clonotype-size-weighted physicochemical properties of the central five CDR3 residues, namely interaction energy, strength, volume and Kidera factor 4. TCRdb reprocessed the reads and provides one entry for every CDR3 protein sequence; no DNA is given. TCRdb's processing, not the authors', yielded these V and J calls. The sample's clone listing holds about 43,000 distinct CDR3 sequences. The top ten constitute around 10% of the sample.

Each CD8+ T cell subset was flow-sorted in triplicate, and 300,000 to 350,000 cells per subset were placed directly into RLT lysis buffer. Using standard density gradient centrifugation, peripheral blood mononuclear cells were isolated from buffy coats. An RNeasy Mini Kit was used to extract total RNA from the sorted cells. The CDR3 measures 14 amino acids from cysteine to phenylalanine. Only the protein is available. CDR1 and CDR2 were assigned from the germline V gene (reference sequence) as SEHNR and FQNEAQ. On this clonotype itself: No cognate antigen has been identified for it.

The TCR comes from a human donor in good health. Some clones in this sample may be carry-over from other donors' samples. The rearranged segments are TRBV7-9 and TRBJ2-2; TCRdb designates TRBD1, a call that cannot be tested without DNA. The sequenced sample consisted of memory CD8+ T cells from blood. The sample's cell subset or site label, in plain terms: conventional CD8+ memory T cells (TMEM), sorted as controls. The CDR3 protein: CASSSRDSTGELFF.